Sequencing of this T cell receptor (beta chain) was carried out in a study of preoperative IRX-2 immunotherapy in early breast cancer. Some clones are missing from TCRdb's copy, which holds only in-frame ones; the method was immunoSEQ multiplex PCR. Among around 40,000 clones, approximately 95% were seen once, and the ten largest hold over 1.5%. This CDR3 has 13 amino acids. Trimming removed 8 bases from V and 14 bases from J, with 19 bases in between. In germline, CDR1 is SGHTA, CDR2 FQGNSA. The treatment is: preoperative locoregional IRX-2 cytokine immunotherapy. Samples came from a phase Ib trial of preoperative locoregional IRX-2 cytokine immunotherapy.

Material: tumor tissue, obtained after IRX-2 immunotherapy. This chain uses TRBV7-2 with TRBJ1-6; D gene uncertain. This clonotype originated in a human donor with breast cancer. CDR3 sequence (DNA): TGTGCCAGCGAGGGAGGGAGCAGGTCGGCCCTCCACTTT. It encodes CASEGGSRSALHF.